The 25 T cell receptor beta chains below come from one sample, sequenced in a study of metastatic and nonmetastatic thyroid tumors. Every patient was untreated before thyroid surgery. TCRdb ran MiXCR on the PCR reads. The sample carries tens of thousands of clones, about 15% recorded once. Sequenced sample: blood. The receptors stem from a female donor with papillary thyroid cancer or a benign thyroid nodule (not recorded which). Some clones in this sample may be carry-over from other donors' samples.

This clone was found a few times. The V and J genes are TRBV15 and TRBJ2-2; maybe TRBD2 (6 bases). The V gene lost 8 bases and the J gene lost 9 bases, with 25 bases spanning the gap. The CDR3 is 16 residues long. The germline V gene encodes CDR1 LNHNV and CDR2 YYDKDF (reference sequence). This chain's CDR3 is CATESPLAGNGRELFF. The CDR3 bases are TGTGCCACCGAGTCCCCGTTGGCGGGGAACGGCCGGGAGCTGTTTTTT.

Ten or more counts support this clone. The chain has TRBV30 and TRBJ2-7, with 10 bases fitting TRBD1. The V segment lost 3 bases and the J segment 7 bases; nucleotides outside the gene matches: 6. Germline CDR1 is GTSNPN and CDR2 is SVGIG (reference sequence). CDR3 length: 13 residues. The CDR3 reads CAWRAGQGREQYF. The CDR3 DNA reads as TGTGCCTGGAGAGCGGGACAGGGGAGGGAGCAGTACTTC.

This clone was detected many times. This chain links TRBV25-1 with TRBJ1-1; 8 nucleotides align to TRBD1. Germline CDR1 is MGHDK and CDR2 is SYGVNS. The CDR3 extends over 15 amino acids. The ends lost 1 base at V and 4 bases at J; junction bases unmatched: 5. The CDR3 DNA is TGTGCCAGCAGTGAATCCCAGGGGGCGACCACTGAAGCTTTCTTT. It translates to CASSESQGATTEAFF.

The rearrangement uses TRBV2 and TRBJ2-1; 8 bases are a match to TRBD2. The CDR3 contains 19 residues. CDR1 SNHLY and CDR2 FYNNEI come from the germline V gene. Unmatched junction bases numbered 12, after V lost 2 bases and J lost 0 bases. CDR3: CASSEPPGSGSSSYNEQFF. As DNA, the CDR3 is TGTGCCAGCAGTGAACCGCCAGGGAGCGGGAGCTCCTCCTACAATGAGCAGTTCTTC.

This clone was observed a handful of times. V gene TRBV12-3 or TRBV12-4 combines with J gene TRBJ2-1, with no clear D. V was shortened by 3 bases and J by 6 bases, with 6 bases between the two germline ends. The CDR3 sequence is 12 residues long. The CDR3 region is CASSFPLNEQFF. The CDR3 nucleotides read TGTGCCAGCAGTTTTCCCCTCAATGAGCAGTTCTTC.

This clone was found a few times. V usage is TRBV6-5 and J usage is TRBJ1-6; possible D gene TRBD1, 6 bases. V lost 0 bases and J lost 10, with 13 bases in between. The germline V gene has CDR1 MNHEY and CDR2 SVGAGI. This CDR3 spans 15 amino acids. CDR3 in DNA: TGTGCCAGCAGTTACTCGCGAGGGGGAAACTCACCCCTCCACTTT. Encoded protein: CASSYSRGGNSPLHF.

This clone has ten or more counts. The chain recombines TRBV10-3 with TRBJ1-2; D uncertain. Germline CDR1 reads ENHRY; CDR2 reads SYGVKD. The CDR3 extends over 16 amino acids. Between the trimmed V and J ends, which lost 7 bases and 7 bases, there was a span of 25 bases. CDR3: CAITPGKERRAAGYTF. The CDR3 DNA reads as TGTGCCATCACTCCCGGTAAGGAGAGGAGAGCCGCTGGCTACACCTTC.

This clone was observed many times. The chain couples TRBV10-3 to TRBJ2-5, with TRBD2 matching 11 bases. CDR3 length: 15 amino acids. Losses at the gene ends were 2 bases for V and 5 bases for J; bases not matched to a gene: 4. The germline CDR1 and CDR2 sequences are ENHRY and SYGVKD. CDR3 loop: CAISEATSGEETQYF. DNA of the CDR3: TGTGCCATCAGTGAGGCGACTAGCGGGGAGGAGACCCAGTACTTC.

Remarks on this clone: Relative to the germline gene, one junction end is altered; a read error may explain this. V is TRBV7-9 and J is TRBJ2-2; no clear D gene. The CDR3 is 15 amino acids. The germline gives CDR1 SEHNR, CDR2 FQNEAQ (reference sequence). Written as DNA, the CDR3 is TGTTCCAGCAGCTCCATCAGTGGCGCGACCGGGGAGCTGTTTTTT. This encodes CSSSSISGATGELFF.

This clone came up a few times. The chain combines TRBV5-4 with TRBJ1-2; D not certain. Trimming removed 6 bases at V and 4 bases at J, with 10 bases between. In germline, CDR1 is SGHNT, CDR2 YYREEE (reference sequence). This CDR3 comprises 12 residues. In DNA, the CDR3 is TGTGCCAGCACCATCCGGGGCTATGGCTACACCTTC. Its translation is CASTIRGYGYTF.

This clone has at least ten counts. V usage is TRBV15 and J usage is TRBJ1-2, with a weak D call TRBD1 (5 bases). CDR3 length: 14 amino acids. Germline V lookup: CDR1 LNHNV, CDR2 YYDKDF (reference sequence). With 5 bases removed from V and 3 bases from J, the gap between germline ends came to 13 bases. The CDR3 DNA sequence: TGTGCCACCAGCGGCCGCCGGGGCGACTATGGCTACACCTTC. As protein: CATSGRRGDYGYTF.

This clone was recorded many times. This chain connects TRBV6-2 or TRBV6-3 to TRBJ2-3; 8 bases are a match to TRBD1. V trimming: 5 bases; J trimming: 0 bases; junction bases outside the gene matches: 10. Germline-derived CDR1 and CDR2 are MNHEY and SVGEGT. The CDR3 has 17 amino acids. CDR3 DNA: TGTGCCAGCAGTATCGACGGACAGGGTTTAAGCACAGATACGCAGTATTTT. Translated: CASSIDGQGLSTDTQYF.

This clone appeared many times. The chain carries TRBV6-5 and TRBJ2-2; D possibly corresponds to TRBD2 (6 bases). Trimming cost V 2 bases and J 4 bases, with 14 bases left between them. The CDR3 is 16 residues long. Germline V gene lookup returns CDR1 MNHEY and CDR2 SVGAGI. The CDR3 DNA is TGTGCCAGCAGTTACAGCCCGGGGGTGGGCACCGGGGAGCTGTTTTTT. It is translated as CASSYSPGVGTGELFF.

This clone was recorded many times. The CDR3 DNA follows: TGTGCCAGCAGCGTAGCTATCAGCCTAGCGGTTTACAATGAGCAGTTCTTC. Translation gives CASSVAISLAVYNEQFF. The genes are TRBV9 and TRBJ2-1, with 7 positions matching TRBD2. Germline trimming cut 0 bases from V and 4 bases from J; bases unmatched to any gene: 10. The CDR3 contains 17 residues. CDR1 SGDLS and CDR2 YYNGEE come from the germline V gene. Variable domain in full (rest from reference TRBV9 and TRBJ2-1): DSGVTQTPKHLITATGQRVTLRCSPRSGDLSVYWYQQSLDQGLQFLIQYYNGEERAKGNILERFSAQQFPDLHSELNLSSLELGDSALYFCASSVAISLAVYNEQFFGPGTRLTVL.

This clone came up many times. The rearrangement uses TRBV5-1 and TRBJ1-4, with 8 positions matching TRBD1. J was trimmed by 2 bases and V by 4 bases; bases with no gene match: 10. The CDR3 spans 17 residues. Per the germline V gene, CDR1 is SGHRS and CDR2 is YFSETQ. For the CDR3, the DNA is TGCGCCAGCAGCCAAACCCCCCAGGGGGCGACTAATGAAAAACTGTTTTTT. Protein sequence: CASSQTPQGATNEKLFF.

The chain links TRBV10-3 to TRBJ2-7; TRBD2 agrees at 12 bases. The CDR3 totals 19 residues. The V gene end was trimmed by 0 bases and the J gene end by 1 base; junction bases not matched to a gene: 10. The germline CDR1 and CDR2 sequences are ENHRY and SYGVKD. CDR3 coding DNA: TGTGCCATCAGTGAGTCGGGTACTAGCGGGAGGTCGACATCCTACGAGCAGTACTTC. As protein: CAISESGTSGRSTSYEQYF.

This clone was detected ten times or more. The chain joins TRBV9 to TRBJ2-7, with D uncertain. The CDR3 is 13 residues long. Deletions cut 0 bases from V and 5 bases from J, with 9 bases between. Germline values: CDR1 SGDLS, CDR2 YYNGEE. The CDR3 DNA follows: TGTGCCAGCAGCGTAGGAAGTATGAACGAGCAGTACTTC. This codes for CASSVGSMNEQYF.

In its sample, this clone was seen many times. The chain couples TRBV20-1 to TRBJ2-5; D is ambiguous. Deletions cut 4 bases from V and 1 base from J, with 13 bases between. Germline values: CDR1 DFQATT, CDR2 SNEGSKA (reference sequence). The CDR3 has 14 amino acids. In DNA, the CDR3 is TGCAGTGCTACGCCCGGAGACTTCCAAGAGACCCAGTACTTC. This encodes CSATPGDFQETQYF.

This clone came up a few times. The chain uses TRBV12-3 or TRBV12-4 and TRBJ1-1, with D uncertain. V shed 3 bases and J shed 1 base, with 6 bases lying between them. The CDR3 consists of 13 residues. The CDR3 region has the DNA TGTGCCAGCAGTTTCTCGGGGAACACTGAAGCTTTCTTT. Translation: CASSFSGNTEAFF.

This clone occurred many times. The chain uses TRBV28 and TRBJ2-1, with 9 positions matching TRBD1. Germline loops: CDR1 MDHEN, CDR2 SYDVKM. V lost 2 bases to trimming and J lost 16 bases; unmatched junction nucleotides: 9. The CDR3 totals 13 residues. The CDR3 DNA follows: TGTGCCAGCAGTTTAGGGACAGGGAGGTTTTATTTCTTC. This sequence encodes CASSLGTGRFYFF.

This clone was seen many times. The chain links TRBV29-1 to TRBJ1-2, with TRBD1 matching over 8 bases. Trimming cost V 2 bases and J 6 bases; bases outside gene matches: 8. The CDR3 is 14 residues long. The V gene's germline CDR1 is SQVTM and CDR2 ANQGSEA. As DNA, the CDR3 is TGCAGCGTTGAACCTCGGGACAGGTCCGATGGCTACACCTTC. Protein sequence: CSVEPRDRSDGYTF.

This clone was observed at least ten times. The chain links TRBV20-1 to TRBJ2-7; TRBD1 matches at 8 bases. The CDR3 contains 15 residues. The germline V gene has CDR1 DFQATT and CDR2 SNEGSKA (reference sequence). The junction had 5 bases not matched to a gene; V was cut back by 0 bases and J by 1 base. The CDR3 spells CSAREIQGESYEQYF. CDR3 DNA: TGCAGTGCTAGAGAGATACAGGGGGAGTCCTACGAGCAGTACTTC.

V and J are TRBV20-1 and TRBJ2-1; D tentatively reads TRBD1 or TRBD2 (6 bases each). Trimming took off 3 bases at V and 3 bases at J, with 24 bases between the two ends. From germline, CDR1 is DFQATT and CDR2 SNEGSKA (reference sequence). The length of the CDR3 is 18 residues. The CDR3, as DNA: TGCAGTGCTAGGGAAGGGGGACTCCGTATGGCATACTACAATGAGCAGTTCTTC. It translates to CSAREGGLRMAYYNEQFF.

This clone was seen repeatedly, ten times or more. V is TRBV7-9 and J is TRBJ2-7; no clear D gene. The CDR3 loop spans 14 amino acids. With 5 bases removed from V and 2 bases from J, the gap between germline ends came to 13 bases. CDR1 is SEHNR, CDR2 FQNEAQ, per germline (reference sequence). The CDR3 is CASSHVGSTYEQYF. As DNA, the CDR3 is TGTGCCAGCAGCCACGTAGGTTCAACCTACGAGCAGTACTTC.

In this sample, this clone is large. This rearrangement joins TRBV6-2 or TRBV6-3 to TRBJ1-2; D not certain. Germline CDR1 and CDR2: MNHEY and SVGEGT. CDR3 length: 14 amino acids. V lost 2 bases and J 0 bases, leaving 7 bases between the germline ends. As DNA, the CDR3 is TGTGCCAGCAGTTACGGGTTCGCTAACTATGGCTACACCTTC. This gives the protein CASSYGFANYGYTF.